The next 15 T cell receptor beta chains were all read from a single sample in a study of CD8+CD57+ T cells in acquired aplastic anemia (dated by TCRdb to the late 2010s). Sequencing instrument: Illumina HiSeq 2000. Profiling of TCR beta VDJ combinations and CDR3 sequences used genomic DNA as the template. TCRdb passed the public sequencing reads through fastp at Q25 and MiXCR, retaining productive beta sequences. For every CDR3 protein sequence, its rows merge into one entry that carries the most common genes and DNA. Here the sample has approximately 40,000 distinct CDR3 sequences; 60% to 80% occur a single time. The ten biggest clones cover roughly 65% of the sample. Expansion of CD8+CD57+ cells had been shown by flow cytometry in the patients chosen for sequencing. Source material: sorted CD4+, CD8+, or CD8+CD57+ T cells (not recorded which) from PBMCs. Receptors were obtained from a human donor with aplastic anemia.

This clonotype has more than one count but fewer than ten. The chain has TRBV6-1 and TRBJ2-7; 7 nucleotides agree with TRBD1. V shed 11 bases and J 5 bases; nucleotides not matched to a gene: 12. Germline lookup yields CDR1 MNHNS and CDR2 SASEGT. The CDR3 spans 13 residues. The CDR3 bases are TGTGCCTTAGCCCCGGGACAGTTCGACGAGCAGTACTTC. Encoded protein: CALAPGQFDEQYF.

This clonotype was counted between two and nine times. This clone may be a read error of a much larger clone one base away. The chain carries TRBV7-7 and TRBJ2-5, with D possibly TRBD1 on 6 matching bases. This CDR3 spans 15 amino acids. CDR1 is SSHAT and CDR2 is FNYEAQ in the germline V gene (reference sequence). The V end lost 3 bases, the J end lost 2 bases, and 13 bases lay between the germline ends. CDR3 protein: CASSFGTWGQETQYF. The CDR3 coding sequence is TGTGCCAGCAGCTTCGGGACATGGGGTCAAGAGACCCAGTACTTC.

The V and J genes are TRBV20-1 and TRBJ2-3; perhaps D is TRBD1 or TRBD2 (5 bases each). The CDR3 has 10 amino acids. Germline-derived CDR1 and CDR2 are DFQATT and SNEGSKA (reference sequence). V lost 7 bases and J lost 6, with 8 bases in between. The CDR3: CSGDRDTQYF. The CDR3 DNA is TGCAGTGGGGACCGGGATACGCAGTATTTT.

In this sample, this clonotype turned up many times. The rearrangement uses TRBV29-1 and TRBJ1-3, with unresolved D. The CDR3 loop spans 13 amino acids. V lost 1 base, J lost 3 bases, and 7 bases lay in between. Germline V gene lookup returns CDR1 SQVTM and CDR2 ANQGSEA. CDR3 in DNA: TGCAGCGTTGAAGTAGGCGATGGAAACACCATATATTTT. This codes for CSVEVGDGNTIYF.

V and J are TRBV7-8 and TRBJ1-6; D call uncertain. This CDR3 comprises 13 residues. Germline V gene lookup returns CDR1 SGHVS and CDR2 FQNEAQ. The ends were cut back, 8 bases at V and 4 bases at J, with 9 bases in the middle. The CDR3 loop is CASGWKYNSPLHF. CDR3 DNA: TGTGCCAGCGGATGGAAGTATAATTCACCCCTCCACTTT.

This chain connects TRBV9 to TRBJ2-5; 14 nucleotides align to TRBD2. The CDR3 runs to 15 residues. The V and J ends lost 3 bases and 5 bases, in that order; junction bases with no gene match: 3. The germline CDR1 and CDR2 sequences are SGDLS and YYNGEE. CDR3 in DNA: TGTGCCAGCAGCGGACTAGCGGGGGGGCAGGAGACCCAGTACTTC. The encoded protein is CASSGLAGGQETQYF.

The CDR3 coding sequence is TGCAGTGCCCAGGGACTAGCGGGAGCCGAAGAGACCCAGTACTTC. This encodes CSAQGLAGAEETQYF. The chain combines TRBV20-1 with TRBJ2-5; 14 bases agree with TRBD2. The trim removed 6 bases at V and 3 bases at J, leaving 6 bases unmatched. CDR1 DFQATT and CDR2 SNEGSKA come from the germline V gene (reference sequence). This CDR3 is 15 amino acids long.

The J gene is TRBJ1-1, the V gene TRBV13; the D gene is possibly TRBD1 (6 bases). Per germline, CDR1 PRHDT and CDR2 FYEKMQ (reference sequence). The CDR3 contains 14 residues. Trimming shortened V by 5 bases and J by 2 bases, and 12 bases separated the two germline ends. CDR3 residues: CASSRRTANTEAFF. CDR3 bases: TGTGCCAGCAGCAGGCGGACAGCCAACACTGAAGCTTTCTTT.

This clonotype was picked up a small number of times. The chain joins TRBV7-9 to TRBJ2-2; no clear D gene. The CDR3 is 10 residues long. The V and J ends lost 5 bases and 5 bases respectively, with 0 bases between them. Per the germline V gene, CDR1 is SEHNR and CDR2 is FQNEAQ (reference sequence). This CDR3 is CASSTGELFF. The CDR3 DNA sequence: TGTGCCAGCAGCACCGGGGAGCTGTTTTTT.

The gene calls are TRBV2 and TRBJ1-2; the D is unclear. CDR3 length: 12 residues. Per the germline V gene, CDR1 is SNHLY and CDR2 is FYNNEI. With 2 bases removed from V and 4 bases from J, the gap between germline ends came to 5 bases. Here the CDR3 DNA reads TGTGCCAGCAGTGAAATGGCCTATGGCTACACCTTC. This gives the protein CASSEMAYGYTF.

The chain joins TRBV6-5 to TRBJ1-6; 8 bases align to TRBD1. This CDR3 is built from 15 residues. Per germline, CDR1 MNHEY and CDR2 SVGAGI. The V gene end was trimmed by 4 bases and the J gene end by 9 bases; junction bases not matched to a gene: 8. The CDR3 loop reads CASSLARGLSSPLHF. The CDR3, as DNA: TGTGCCAGCAGTTTGGCCAGGGGGCTTAGTTCACCCCTCCACTTT.

This clonotype was observed a single time. V usage is TRBV2 and J usage is TRBJ1-2, with TRBD1 identical over 9 bases. CDR1 is SNHLY, CDR2 FYNNEI, per germline. The CDR3 has 14 amino acids. Germline trimming cut 1 base from V and 8 bases from J; bases unmatched to any gene: 5. In DNA, the CDR3 is TGTGCCAGCAGTGAAGGGACAGGGGTGTGGGGCTACACCTTC. Translated, it gives CASSEGTGVWGYTF.

V gene TRBV7-9 combines with J gene TRBJ2-5, with D hard to call. V was pared by 3 bases and J by 5 bases, with 13 bases between. This CDR3 spans 14 amino acids. In germline, CDR1 is SEHNR, CDR2 FQNEAQ (reference sequence). The CDR3 bases are TGTGCCAGCAGCTTCATCGCCAGCTGGGAGACCCAGTACTTC. As protein: CASSFIASWETQYF.

The V gene is TRBV2, the J gene TRBJ2-3; perhaps TRBD2 as D (6 bases). The V gene lost 4 bases and the J gene lost 4 bases, with 12 bases spanning the gap. This CDR3 comprises 14 residues. Germline loops: CDR1 SNHLY, CDR2 FYNNEI. CDR3 region: CASSAAGSADTQYF. CDR3 DNA sequence: TGTGCCAGCAGTGCGGCGGGGTCCGCAGATACGCAGTATTTT. The variable domain in full, with the rest retrieved from reference TRBV2 and TRBJ2-3, is EPEVTQTPSHQVTQMGQEVILRCVPISNHLYFYWYRQILGQKVEFLVSFYNNEISEKSEIFDDQFSVERPDGSNFTLKIRSTKLEDSAMYFCASSAAGSADTQYFGPGTRLTVL.

This clonotype came up many times. The V call is TRBV4-1, the J call TRBJ1-5; 10 nucleotides align to TRBD1. The CDR3 is 15 amino acids. Germline CDR1 and CDR2: MGHRA and YSYEKL. Unmatched junction bases numbered 4, after V lost 1 base and J lost 7 bases. The CDR3 DNA reads as TGCGCCAGCAGCCAAGGACAGGGGGCCGAACAGCCCCAGCATTTT. Its translation: CASSQGQGAEQPQHF.